A single sample gave rise to the 19 T cell receptor beta chains below, sequenced in a study of blood T cell repertoires in COVID-19. Assay used: immunoSEQ multiplex PCR; TCRdb lists only in-frame clones, some missing. The repertoire holds a few hundred thousand clones, with 92% as singletons. The sequencing sample was made of PBMCs or T cells enriched from blood (not recorded which). These receptors were collected from a woman aged 30 to 39 who had recovered from COVID-19.

The chain links TRBV19 to TRBJ2-7; a possible D gene is TRBD1 (5 bases). This CDR3 spans 14 amino acids. Trimming stripped 4 bases from V and 2 bases from J, with 12 bases between. From germline, CDR1 is LNHDA and CDR2 SQIVND (reference sequence). The CDR3 DNA reads TGTGCCAGTAGTACGGCGGACAATGCCTACGAGCAGTACTTC. Amino acid sequence: CASSTADNAYEQYF.

The CDR3 region is CASSVDPRKTDTQYF. The CDR3 DNA reads TGTGCCAGCAGCGTAGACCCCAGAAAGACAGATACGCAGTATTTT. The chain joins TRBV9 to TRBJ2-3; D not resolved. Trimming removed 0 bases from V and 3 bases from J, with 11 bases in between. This CDR3 has 15 residues. Germline V gene sequence: CDR1 SGDLS, CDR2 YYNGEE.

V usage is TRBV5-1 and J usage is TRBJ1-2, with 8 bases that match TRBD1. Looked up from germline, CDR1 is SGHRS and CDR2 is YFSETQ. This CDR3 contains 14 residues. V was clipped by 5 bases and J by 3 bases; unmatched bases: 6. CDR3 sequence: CASRVGQGDYGYTF. DNA of the CDR3: TGCGCCAGCAGGGTAGGACAGGGTGACTATGGCTACACCTTC.

Concerning this clone: The germline gene is not matched at one end of the junction; a read error may be the cause. The CDR3 DNA sequence: TGTGCCAGCTCATCCAGGGTGACAGAGGTCCCTCTAAGTTTT. It codes for CASSSRVTEVPLSF. The chain has TRBV18 and TRBJ1-5, with a possible D match to TRBD1 (5 bases). Germline assignment: CDR1 KGHSH and CDR2 LQKENI. The CDR3 is 14 residues long.

The chain links TRBV5-5 to TRBJ2-7; 10 bases map to TRBD1. Germline CDR1 SGHKS, CDR2 YYEKEE (reference sequence). CDR3 length: 14 residues. The V and J ends lost 4 bases and 3 bases, in that order; junction bases with no gene match: 4. CDR3 coding DNA: TGTGCCAGCAGCAGCGGGACAGGGGACTACGAGCAGTACTTC. Amino acids: CASSSGTGDYEQYF.

The chain employs TRBV5-1 and TRBJ1-5, with D perhaps matching TRBD1 (5 bases). CDR1 and CDR2 from the germline V gene are SGHRS and YFSETQ. The CDR3 has 15 residues. Trimming left V 3 bases short and J 5 bases short, with 15 bases between. CDR3 loop: CASSSSGARHQPQHF. DNA of the CDR3: TGCGCCAGCAGCTCTAGCGGGGCCAGGCATCAGCCCCAGCATTTT.

The chain links TRBV19 to TRBJ2-1; D is possibly TRBD1 (6 bases). The germline V and J ends were trimmed by 7 bases and 9 bases, with 16 bases remaining between them. CDR1 and CDR2 (germline): LNHDA, SQIVND (reference sequence). CDR3 length: 13 residues. The CDR3 DNA sequence: TGTGCCAGTACCGACAGGATGGTTCTTGAGCAGTTCTTC. It codes for CASTDRMVLEQFF.

This sequence joins TRBV19 and TRBJ2-7; 7 bases are shared with TRBD1. This CDR3 comprises 14 residues. The V segment lost 3 bases and the J segment 3 bases; nucleotides outside the gene matches: 5. Per the germline V gene, CDR1 is LNHDA and CDR2 is SQIVND (reference sequence). CDR3 in DNA: TGTGCCAGTAGTATCCGGGACAGCTTCTACGAGCAGTACTTC. Translated, it gives CASSIRDSFYEQYF.

J is TRBJ1-1 and V is TRBV28, with TRBD1 matching 8 bases. Germline V gene sequence: CDR1 MDHEN, CDR2 SYDVKM. The ends lost 8 bases at V and 5 bases at J; junction bases unmatched: 10. The CDR3 sequence is 14 residues long. The CDR3 loop reads CASGTRRGRTEAFF. For the CDR3, the DNA is TGTGCCAGCGGAACCCGCAGGGGGCGGACTGAAGCTTTCTTT.

The chain combines TRBV9 with TRBJ1-2, with 7 nucleotides matching TRBD1. Germline V CDR1 and CDR2: SGDLS, YYNGEE. V trimming: 3 bases; J trimming: 3 bases; junction bases outside the gene matches: 2. The CDR3 is 13 amino acids. CDR3: CASSAGQDYGYTF. As DNA, the CDR3 is TGTGCCAGCAGCGCCGGACAGGACTATGGCTACACCTTC.

This clone was found once. This chain connects TRBV29-1 to TRBJ1-1; D remains unclear. The CDR3 extends over 13 amino acids. Germline V gene sequence: CDR1 SQVTM, CDR2 ANQGSEA. Here the CDR3 DNA reads TGCAGTATTTTTTGGTGGGAGGACACTGAAGCTTTCTTT. Translation: CSIFWWEDTEAFF. The complete variable domain, with remaining parts taken from reference TRBV29-1 and TRBJ1-1, reads SAVISQKPSRDICQRGTSLTIQCQVDSQVTMMFWYRQQPGQSLTLIATANQGSEATYESGFVIDKFPISRPNLTFSTLTVSNMSPEDSSIYLCSIFWWEDTEAFFGQGTRLTVV.

The V gene is TRBV7-8, the J gene TRBJ1-2; D perhaps matches TRBD1 (5 bases). CDR1 SGHVS and CDR2 FQNEAQ come from the germline V gene. With 6 bases removed from V and 1 base from J, the gap between germline ends came to 12 bases. This CDR3 comprises 14 residues. Here the CDR3 reads CASRLPGDNYGYTF. The CDR3 bases are TGTGCCAGCAGACTCCCGGGGGATAACTATGGCTACACCTTC.

This sequence joins TRBV7-9 and TRBJ2-7; D ambiguous. The germline V and J ends were trimmed by 3 bases and 1 base, with 13 bases remaining between them. In germline, CDR1 is SEHNR, CDR2 FQNEAQ (reference sequence). CDR3 length: 15 amino acids. CDR3 bases: TGTGCCAGCAGCTTCGGTCCGGTAAGATCCTACGAGCAGTACTTC. The encoded protein is CASSFGPVRSYEQYF. Based on the CDR3 plus reference TRBV7-9 and TRBJ2-7, the full variable domain is DTGVSQNPRHKITKRGQNVTFRCDPISEHNRLYWYRQTLGQGPEFLTYFQNEAQLEKSRLLSDRFSAERPKGSFSTLEIQRTEQGDSAMYLCASSFGPVRSYEQYFGPGTRLTVT.

The chain uses TRBV28 and TRBJ1-5, with D possibly matching TRBD1 (6 bases). The length of the CDR3 is 14 residues. V lost 2 bases, J lost 4 bases, and 9 bases lay in between. The germline gives CDR1 MDHEN, CDR2 SYDVKM. The DNA for the CDR3 is TGTGCCAGCAGTTTAGGACAGAGAAATCAGCCCCAGCATTTT. This translates into CASSLGQRNQPQHF.

The chain is built from TRBV29-1 and TRBJ1-5; 7 bases agree with TRBD1. The CDR3 runs 13 residues. The V and J ends lost 7 bases and 0 bases, in that order; junction bases with no gene match: 3. Germline CDR1 and CDR2: SQVTM and ANQGSEA. DNA of the CDR3: TGCAGCGCAGGGGGAAGTAGCAATCAGCCCCAGCATTTT. Its translation is CSAGGSSNQPQHF.

The rearrangement links TRBV4-2 to TRBJ2-7, with D perhaps TRBD2 (6 bases). Deletions cut 2 bases from V and 2 bases from J, with 13 bases between. CDR1 is LGHNA and CDR2 is YNFKEQ in the germline V gene. This CDR3 has 15 amino acids. The chain's CDR3 is CASSQFLDYPYEQYF. For the CDR3, the DNA is TGTGCCAGCAGCCAATTCTTGGACTACCCCTACGAGCAGTACTTC.

The CDR3 DNA follows: TGTGCCAGCAGCTTACGCGATAATCAGCCCCAGCATTTT. Protein sequence: CASSLRDNQPQHF. The chain recombines TRBV12-3 or TRBV12-4 with TRBJ1-5; no definite D call. The CDR3 covers 13 residues. Deletions cut 6 bases from V and 4 bases from J, with 10 bases between.

This chain uses TRBV2 with TRBJ2-7, with D possibly being TRBD2 (5 bases). CDR3 length equals 14 residues. Germline V gene sequence: CDR1 SNHLY, CDR2 FYNNEI. V lost 10 bases and J 3 bases, leaving 19 bases between the germline ends. In DNA form, the CDR3 reads TGTGCCACCCATCCCGGACTTGCTTACTACGAGCAGTACTTC. This sequence encodes CATHPGLAYYEQYF.

The chain has TRBV7-8 and TRBJ2-3; tentatively, D is TRBD1 (6 bases). The CDR3 consists of 13 residues. Deletions cut 5 bases from V and 10 bases from J, with 16 bases between. Germline V gene lookup returns CDR1 SGHVS and CDR2 FQNEAQ. The CDR3 region is CASSTQRKGAQYF. The CDR3 DNA sequence: TGTGCCAGCAGCACTCAGCGGAAGGGGGCGCAGTATTTT.